This T cell receptor beta chain emerged from a study of blood T cell repertoires in COVID-19. V gave up 6 bases and J gave up 10 bases; unmatched junction bases: 13. This CDR3 has 16 amino acids. The germline V gene has CDR1 SGHAT and CDR2 FQNNGV. Per the authors' pipeline: Amplification with reference gene primers provided the estimates of nucleated cell counts. Libraries were prepared by immunoSEQ multiplex PCR; TCRdb keeps only in-frame clonotypes and omits some of them. D and trimming come from the DNA, and the V and J calls and clone size come from that table. In the table there are some 320,000 clones, around 88% of which are singletons.

The TCR comes from a woman in her 30s who had recovered from COVID-19. The sequencing sample was made of peripheral blood. The chain recombines TRBV11-2 with TRBJ1-6; 9 bases agree with TRBD1. CDR3 nucleotides: TGTGCCAGCAGTCCCCTTACAGGGGGCAGAGGATCACCCCTCCACTTT. Amino acid sequence: CASSPLTGGRGSPLHF.